Shown below are 12 T cell receptor beta chains from a single sample sequenced in a study of vaccination effects on CD4 cells after COVID-19. Peptide-pool stimulation followed by sequencing identified expanded antigen-specific CD4+ clonotypes in the ViraFEST assay. When 10 to 11 days of culture had elapsed, CD4+ T cells were isolated. This person's SARS-CoV-2 infection, confirmed by PCR, occurred between March and December 2020. Antigens of these TCRs are unknown. Sequencing used immunoSEQ multiplex PCR; TCRdb keeps in-frame clones, though not all of them. The data hold under 70,000 clones, with more than 65% observed a single time. The sample consisted of CD4+ T cells from PBMCs cultured with HIV peptides, taken before COVID-19 vaccination. Documented subset: HIV-1 Nef peptide pool negative control/reference culture. The receptors originated from a human donor who had a prior SARS-CoV-2 infection.

The chain has TRBV5-4 and TRBJ1-1; D uncertain. Germline assignment: CDR1 SGHNT and CDR2 YYREEE (reference sequence). This CDR3 is 15 amino acids long. Trimming left V 4 bases short and J 5 bases short, with 18 bases between. DNA of the CDR3: TGTGCCAGCAGCACAACAGTGGCACGGGGTACTGAAGCTTTCTTT. Its protein product is CASSTTVARGTEAFF. Variable domain in full (rest from reference TRBV5-4 and TRBJ1-1): ETGVTQSPTHLIKTRGQQVTLRCSSQSGHNTVSWYQQALGQGPQFIFQYYREEENGRGNFPPRFSGLQFPNYSSELNVNALELDDSALYLCASSTTVARGTEAFFGQGTRLTVV.

This chain connects TRBV19 to TRBJ2-7, with D perhaps TRBD1 (6 bases). The CDR3 consists of 13 residues. The germline CDR1 and CDR2 sequences are LNHDA and SQIVND (reference sequence). With 3 bases removed from V and 4 bases from J, the gap between germline ends came to 10 bases. DNA of the CDR3: TGTGCCAGTAGTATTAGGACAGCGTACGAGCAGTACTTC. Translated: CASSIRTAYEQYF. The variable domain in full, with the rest retrieved from reference TRBV19 and TRBJ2-7, is DGGITQSPKYLFRKEGQNVTLSCEQNLNHDAMYWYRQDPGQGLRLIYYSQIVNDFQKGDIAEGYSVSREKKESFPLTVTSAQKNPTAFYLCASSIRTAYEQYFGPGTRLTVT.

V usage is TRBV30 and J usage is TRBJ2-3; 12 positions agree with TRBD2. This CDR3 is 15 amino acids long. From germline, CDR1 is GTSNPN and CDR2 SVGIG (reference sequence). V lost 2 bases to trimming and J lost 9 bases; unmatched junction nucleotides: 9. Written as DNA, the CDR3 is TGTGCCTGGAGTACCCCCGGGGGGACTAGCGGGACGCAGTATTTT. It yields the protein CAWSTPGGTSGTQYF.

The rearrangement links TRBV4-2 to TRBJ1-5; D is unresolved. V gave up 1 base and J gave up 4 bases, with 8 bases separating them. CDR3 length: 14 residues. Germline CDR1 and CDR2: LGHNA and YNFKEQ. The CDR3 DNA follows: TGTGCCAGCAGCCAAGGAGGAAGAAATCAGCCCCAGCATTTT. This encodes CASSQGGRNQPQHF.

The chain has TRBV19 and TRBJ2-3; TRBD1 or TRBD2 may be the D gene (5 bases each). Per the germline V gene, CDR1 is LNHDA and CDR2 is SQIVND (reference sequence). The CDR3 has 14 amino acids. V dropped 5 bases and J dropped 3 bases, with 12 bases sitting between them. In DNA form, the CDR3 reads TGTGCCAGTAGTTCGGGGCAAGTGACAGATACGCAGTATTTT. Translation gives CASSSGQVTDTQYF.

This clone was counted only a few times. The genes are TRBV5-4 and TRBJ1-2; TRBD1 matches at 12 bases. Germline V gene lookup returns CDR1 SGHNT and CDR2 YYREEE (reference sequence). This CDR3 spans 13 amino acids. V lost 7 bases, J lost 8 bases, and 6 bases stayed unmatched. CDR3 loop: CASARDRGLGYTF. Here the CDR3 DNA reads TGTGCCAGCGCAAGGGACAGGGGGCTCGGCTACACCTTC.

V is TRBV5-4 and J is TRBJ1-1; D is ambiguous. CDR3 length: 13 residues. Germline assignment: CDR1 SGHNT and CDR2 YYREEE (reference sequence). V lost 1 base and J lost 3, with 7 bases in between. The chain's CDR3 is CASSLPTYTEAFF. The CDR3, as DNA: TGTGCCAGCAGCTTGCCCACCTACACTGAAGCTTTCTTT.

This clone was detected only once. This chain links TRBV14 with TRBJ2-4; the match to TRBD2 covers 12 bases. This CDR3 comprises 16 residues. Looked up from germline, CDR1 is SGHDN and CDR2 is FVKESK. V gave up 4 bases and J gave up 2 bases; unmatched junction bases: 3. The CDR3 here is CASSLGLAGTKNIQYF. CDR3 nucleotide sequence: TGTGCCAGCAGCCTAGGACTAGCGGGAACCAAAAACATTCAGTACTTC.

The chain couples TRBV30 to TRBJ2-7; TRBD1 might be the D (6 bases). Germline CDR1 is GTSNPN and CDR2 is SVGIG (reference sequence). The CDR3 length is 14 residues. With 4 bases removed from V and 2 bases from J, the gap between germline ends came to 15 bases. CDR3 sequence: CAWNPTGPTYEQYF. The CDR3, as DNA: TGTGCCTGGAATCCAACAGGGCCAACCTACGAGCAGTACTTC.

V and J are TRBV5-4 and TRBJ1-2, with a possible D match to TRBD1 (5 bases). The ends were cut back, 1 base at V and 3 bases at J, with 10 bases in the middle. The CDR3 consists of 14 residues. Germline V gene sequence: CDR1 SGHNT, CDR2 YYREEE (reference sequence). CDR3 protein: CASSLPLQDYGYTF. DNA of the CDR3: TGTGCCAGCAGCTTGCCCTTACAGGACTATGGCTACACCTTC.

The V and J genes are TRBV9 and TRBJ2-2, with D unresolved. Germline V CDR1 and CDR2: SGDLS, YYNGEE. The CDR3 contains 16 residues. The V gene lost 0 bases and the J gene lost 6 bases, with 15 bases spanning the gap. DNA of the CDR3: TGTGCCAGCAGCGTAGCTACGTCGAGCCTCCCCGGGGAGCTGTTTTTT. Translating it yields CASSVATSSLPGELFF.

The chain links TRBV5-1 to TRBJ2-2; either TRBD1 or TRBD2 may fit D (5 bases each). The CDR3 consists of 14 residues. Trimming cost V 0 bases and J 8 bases, with 11 bases left between them. The germline V gene encodes CDR1 SGHRS and CDR2 YFSETQ. CDR3 DNA sequence: TGCGCCAGCAGCTTGGCCGTCGGGGCGGGGGAGCTGTTTTTT. Translation gives CASSLAVGAGELFF.